A single sample is the source of the 26 T cell receptor beta chains below, sequenced in a study of OX40 agonist ivuxolimab in advanced cancers. TCRdb's copy holds only in-frame clones and misses some; the assay was immunoSEQ multiplex PCR. The sample has roughly 73,000 clones, around nine tenths seen once. Specimen: CD4+ or CD8+ T cells sorted from blood, collected in a trial of the OX40 agonist ivuxolimab. These receptors all stem from an adult with an advanced solid tumor such as melanoma, head and neck, liver or kidney cancer.

The CDR3 loop reads CASRHSPSGAHNTGELFF. DNA of the CDR3: TGCGCCAGCAGACACAGCCCCTCGGGGGCTCATAACACCGGGGAGCTGTTTTTT. This sequence joins TRBV23-1 and TRBJ2-2; D possibly matches TRBD1 or TRBD2 (6 bases each). TRBV23-1 is labeled an ORF, and its function is uncertain. Trimming took 6 bases from V and 2 from J, leaving 22 bases between them. The CDR3 loop spans 18 amino acids.

V gene TRBV28 combines with J gene TRBJ1-4, with D hard to call. V dropped 2 bases and J dropped 3 bases, with 10 bases sitting between them. There are 15 residues in the CDR3. Germline V lookup: CDR1 MDHEN, CDR2 SYDVKM. The CDR3 spells CASSLAAAANEKLFF. The CDR3 coding sequence is TGTGCCAGCAGTTTAGCGGCCGCGGCTAATGAAAAACTGTTTTTT.

The rearrangement uses TRBV7-3 and TRBJ2-5; 7 bases are a match to TRBD1. The CDR3 is 13 amino acids. Trimming at V came to 5 bases and at J to 7 bases, leaving 7 bases not matched to a gene. Germline CDR1 SGHTA, CDR2 FQGTGA. The CDR3 spells CASSPQGDGTQYF. The DNA of the CDR3 is TGTGCCAGCAGCCCCCAGGGGGACGGGACCCAGTACTTC. Combining the CDR3 with reference TRBV7-3 and TRBJ2-5 gives the whole variable domain GAGVSQTPSNKVTEKGKYVELRCDPISGHTALYWYRQSLGQGPEFLIYFQGTGAADDSGLPNDRFFAVRPEGSVSTLKIQRTERGDSAVYLCASSPQGDGTQYFGPGTRLLVL.

This clone was counted a few times. Other DNA sequences within the sample encode an identical CDR3. The rearrangement joins TRBV27 to TRBJ2-2; D perhaps matches TRBD1 (8 bases). V lost 4 bases and J 2 bases, leaving 17 bases between the germline ends. CDR1 is MNHEY and CDR2 is SMNVEV in the germline V gene (reference sequence). The CDR3 length is 17 residues. This CDR3 reads CASSSNTGGLNTGELFF. DNA for the CDR3: TGTGCCAGCAGTTCCAATACAGGGGGACTAAACACCGGGGAGCTGTTTTTT.

V usage is TRBV6-6 and J usage is TRBJ2-1; no firm D call. From germline, CDR1 is MNHNY and CDR2 SVGAGI (reference sequence). V was pared by 0 bases and J by 9 bases, with 12 bases between. This CDR3 has 14 residues. CDR3 coding DNA: TGTGCCAGCAGTTACTCCAATGGAGAAGGTGAGCAGTTCTTC. Protein: CASSYSNGEGEQFF.

This clone was observed once. CDR3 coding DNA: TGTGCCAGCAGTTTCTCCCGGTCGGTGCTGGGTGAAGAGACCCAGTACTTC. Its translation is CASSFSRSVLGEETQYF. This chain connects TRBV28 to TRBJ2-5; D gene uncertain. In germline, CDR1 is MDHEN, CDR2 SYDVKM. The length of the CDR3 is 17 residues. With 3 bases removed from V and 3 bases from J, the gap between germline ends came to 20 bases.

V usage is TRBV7-3 and J usage is TRBJ1-6; 7 nucleotides match TRBD1. V shed 1 base, J shed 6 bases, and the junction held 6 bases outside the gene matches. The CDR3 contains 16 residues. CDR1 is SGHTA and CDR2 is FQGTGA in the germline V gene. CDR3 sequence: CASSLMVAGGNSPLHF. The CDR3 DNA is TGTGCCAGCAGCTTAATGGTCGCAGGGGGTAATTCACCCCTCCACTTT.

The chain links TRBV6-4 to TRBJ2-7; TRBD1 is a possible D gene (6 bases). V lost 7 bases and J lost 4, with 8 bases in between. This CDR3 contains 11 residues. Per the germline V gene, CDR1 is MRHNA and CDR2 is SNTAGT. The CDR3 coding sequence is TGTGCCAGCAATCAGGGGTACGAGCAGTACTTC. The encoded protein is CASNQGYEQYF.

As to this clone: Just one base apart from a much larger clone, this may be a read error. Other DNA sequences from this sample encode an identical CDR3 as well. V and J are TRBV6-5 and TRBJ2-3, with a tentative D call TRBD2 (5 bases). This CDR3 contains 12 residues. The germline V gene has CDR1 MNHEY and CDR2 SVGAGI. The germline V and J ends were trimmed by 2 bases and 6 bases, with 6 bases remaining between them. The CDR3 region is CASSYTGDTQYF. As DNA, the CDR3 is TGTGCCAGCAGTTACACGGGGGATACGCAGTATTTT.

The J gene is TRBJ2-2, the V gene TRBV5-1; D is unclear. Trimming removed 0 bases from V and 4 bases from J, with 13 bases in between. The CDR3 spans 16 residues. Germline V gene data show CDR1 as SGHRS and CDR2 as YFSETQ. DNA for the CDR3: TGCGCCAGCAGCTTGGGATCCGGGTCCAGCACCGGGGAGCTGTTTTTT. This codes for CASSLGSGSSTGELFF. The entire variable domain, with the rest obtained from reference TRBV5-1 and TRBJ2-2, is as follows: KAGVTQTPRYLIKTRGQQVTLSCSPISGHRSVSWYQQTPGQGLQFLFEYFSETQRNKGNFPGRFSGRQFSNSRSEMNVSTLELGDSALYLCASSLGSGSSTGELFFGEGSRLTVL.

The chain couples TRBV30 to TRBJ1-5, with 10 bases matching TRBD1. This CDR3 contains 18 residues. Germline values: CDR1 GTSNPN, CDR2 SVGIG (reference sequence). V gave up 1 base and J gave up 1 base; unmatched junction bases: 10. The CDR3 region is CAWSGLDRGRTSNQPQHF. In DNA, the CDR3 is TGTGCCTGGAGTGGACTCGACAGGGGGCGAACAAGCAATCAGCCCCAGCATTTT.

The chain carries TRBV7-9 and TRBJ2-1; the match to TRBD2 covers 11 bases. The CDR3 has 15 amino acids. The J segment lost 8 bases and the V segment lost 4 bases, leaving 7 bases of the junction unmatched. Germline V gene lookup returns CDR1 SEHNR and CDR2 FQNEAQ (reference sequence). For the CDR3, the DNA is TGTGCCAGCAGCTGGCTAGCGGGAGGTAGGGATGAGCAGTTCTTC. It is translated as CASSWLAGGRDEQFF.

The CDR3 DNA follows: TGTGCCAGCAGCCCGGGGACTAGCGGGGGTGCCGGGGAGCTGTTTTTT. It translates to CASSPGTSGGAGELFF. The chain is built from TRBV9 and TRBJ2-2; TRBD2 matches 14 bases. The CDR3 length is 16 residues. In germline, CDR1 is SGDLS, CDR2 YYNGEE. The V and J ends lost 4 bases and 6 bases, in that order; junction bases with no gene match: 5.

In this sample, this clone turned up once. V is TRBV5-4 and J is TRBJ1-4; D possibly corresponds to TRBD1 (5 bases). The V and J ends lost 0 bases and 5 bases respectively, with 14 bases between them. There are 16 residues in the CDR3. Germline V CDR1 and CDR2: SGHNT, YYREEE (reference sequence). The CDR3 here is CASSLDLGGGNEKLFF. CDR3 bases: TGTGCCAGCAGCTTGGATCTTGGCGGGGGGAATGAAAAACTGTTTTTT.

V is TRBV7-6 and J is TRBJ1-4, with D possibly matching TRBD1 (5 bases). Between the trimmed V and J ends, which lost 6 bases and 0 bases, there was a span of 20 bases. Per germline, CDR1 SGHVS and CDR2 FNYEAQ. The CDR3 contains 18 residues. This CDR3 is CASSQLGRGEATNEKLFF. The CDR3 DNA sequence: TGTGCCAGCAGTCAACTCGGAAGGGGAGAAGCAACTAATGAAAAACTGTTTTTT.

The J gene is TRBJ2-4, the V gene TRBV2; TRBD1 is a possible D gene (5 bases). The V end lost 6 bases, the J end lost 3 bases, and 12 bases lay between the germline ends. Germline CDR1 and CDR2: SNHLY and FYNNEI. CDR3 length: 14 amino acids. DNA of the CDR3: TGTGCCAGCAGCGCTGACAGAAACAAAAACATTCAGTACTTC. The encoded protein is CASSADRNKNIQYF.

This chain links TRBV11-2 with TRBJ2-5; 12 bases match TRBD2. Germline V CDR1 and CDR2: SGHAT, FQNNGV. Losses at the gene ends were 5 bases for V and 0 bases for J; bases not matched to a gene: 4. This CDR3 comprises 16 residues. CDR3 coding DNA: TGTGCCAGCAGCCTACTAGCGGGGGGACACCAAGAGACCCAGTACTTC. Its translation is CASSLLAGGHQETQYF.

The rearrangement joins TRBV6-5 to TRBJ1-1; D unclear. This CDR3 spans 13 amino acids. V was clipped by 2 bases and J by 4 bases, with 8 bases between them. Germline CDR1 is MNHEY and CDR2 is SVGAGI. CDR3 protein: CASSYPGRTEAFF. The CDR3 coding sequence is TGTGCCAGCAGTTACCCCGGTCGCACTGAAGCTTTCTTT.

The chain is built from TRBV7-2 and TRBJ2-1; D unresolved. The length of the CDR3 is 16 residues. CDR1 and CDR2 (germline): SGHTA, FQGNSA. Trimming took off 5 bases at V and 0 bases at J, with 14 bases between the two ends. The CDR3 sequence: CASSLGRSSSYNEQFF. DNA for the CDR3: TGTGCCAGCAGCCTAGGCAGGAGCTCCTCCTACAATGAGCAGTTCTTC. The variable domain in full, completed from reference TRBV7-2 and TRBJ2-1, reads GAGVSQSPSNKVTEKGKDVELRCDPISGHTALYWYRQSLGQGLEFLIYFQGNSAPDKSGLPSDRFSAERTGGSVSTLTIQRTQQEDSAVYLCASSLGRSSSYNEQFFGPGTRLTVL.

J is TRBJ2-5 and V is TRBV28, with D possibly TRBD2 on 5 matching bases. From germline, CDR1 is MDHEN and CDR2 SYDVKM. The CDR3 has 13 amino acids. Trimming left V 7 bases short and J 7 bases short, with 16 bases between. The DNA of the CDR3 is TGTGCCAGCACCGAAAGCGGTCCACGGACCCAGTACTTC. This sequence encodes CASTESGPRTQYF. The entire variable domain, with the rest obtained from reference TRBV28 and TRBJ2-5, is as follows: DVKVTQSSRYLVKRTGEKVFLECVQDMDHENMFWYRQDPGLGLRLIYFSYDVKMKEKGDIPEGYSVSREKKERFSLILESASTNQTSMYLCASTESGPRTQYFGPGTRLLVL.

The rearrangement links TRBV11-1 to TRBJ1-2; tentative D call: TRBD1 (5 bases). The germline gives CDR1 SGHAT, CDR2 FQDESV (reference sequence). V was cut by 3 bases and J by 5 bases, with 25 bases left in between. The CDR3 spans 18 residues. For the CDR3, the DNA is TGTGCCAGCAGCTTTGGGGCGGGCTGGCCACCCCCACTATATGGCTACACCTTC. The encoded protein is CASSFGAGWPPPLYGYTF.

The chain links TRBV4-1 to TRBJ1-2; maybe TRBD1 (5 bases). The V end was cut by 0 bases, the J end by 4 bases, with 9 bases between. The V gene's germline CDR1 is MGHRA and CDR2 YSYEKL. This CDR3 has 14 amino acids. CDR3 sequence (DNA): TGCGCCAGCAGCCAAGAAGGGACCGGCTATGGCTACACCTTC. It encodes CASSQEGTGYGYTF.

This clone was detected only once. The CDR3 region is CASSRLAGEQYF. CDR3 nucleotides: TGCGCCAGCAGCAGATTGGCGGGCGAGCAGTACTTC. V and J are TRBV5-1 and TRBJ2-7; D is possibly TRBD2 (5 bases). V dropped 4 bases and J dropped 6 bases, with 11 bases sitting between them. The CDR3 loop spans 12 amino acids. Germline CDR1 reads SGHRS; CDR2 reads YFSETQ.

The chain employs TRBV7-2 and TRBJ1-3; D perhaps matches TRBD1 (6 bases). The germline CDR1 and CDR2 sequences are SGHTA and FQGNSA. The germline V and J ends were trimmed by 2 bases and 0 bases, with 17 bases remaining between them. The CDR3 loop spans 18 amino acids. CDR3 sequence (DNA): TGTGCCAGCAGCTTAACTCCGACAGGCATACCCTCTGGAAACACCATATATTTT. It codes for CASSLTPTGIPSGNTIYF.

The V call is TRBV2, the J call TRBJ1-6; D ambiguous. V gave up 9 bases and J gave up 4 bases, with 10 bases separating them. Germline-derived CDR1 and CDR2 are SNHLY and FYNNEI. CDR3 length: 13 amino acids. CDR3: CASFLLYNSPLHF. The CDR3 nucleotides read TGTGCCAGTTTCCTTTTATATAATTCACCCCTCCACTTT. The full variable domain, in which reference TRBV2 and TRBJ1-6 provide the parts outside the CDR3, is EPEVTQTPSHQVTQMGQEVILRCVPISNHLYFYWYRQILGQKVEFLVSFYNNEISEKSEIFDDQFSVERPDGSNFTLKIRSTKLEDSAMYFCASFLLYNSPLHFGNGTRLTVT.

The chain combines TRBV7-2 with TRBJ1-4; D is ambiguous. Trimming took off 2 bases at V and 5 bases at J, with 9 bases between the two ends. The CDR3 length is 14 residues. Per the germline V gene, CDR1 is SGHTA and CDR2 is FQGNSA. The DNA for the CDR3 is TGTGCCAGCAGCTTACAAGTTTCCAATGAAAAACTGTTTTTT. Translating it yields CASSLQVSNEKLFF.